Presented here are 10 T cell receptor beta chains from one specimen sequenced in a study of OX40 agonist ivuxolimab in advanced cancers. Profiled with immunoSEQ multiplex PCR; TCRdb holds only in-frame clones, not every one. The table lists some 150,000 clones, just over 90% of them singletons. The sample was CD4+ or CD8+ T cells sorted from blood, taken in a trial of the OX40 agonist ivuxolimab. All receptors derive from an adult with an advanced solid tumor such as melanoma, head and neck, liver or kidney cancer.

The DNA of the CDR3 is TGTGCCAGTAGATTCCGACAGGGACAAGAGACCCAGTACTTC. The encoded protein is CASRFRQGQETQYF. The chain uses TRBV19 and TRBJ2-5; TRBD1 matches 7 bases. The V gene's germline CDR1 is LNHDA and CDR2 SQIVND (reference sequence). The junction had 6 bases not matched to a gene; V was cut back by 6 bases and J by 2 bases. The CDR3 length is 14 residues. Full variable domain (missing parts from reference TRBV19 and TRBJ2-5): DGGITQSPKYLFRKEGQNVTLSCEQNLNHDAMYWYRQDPGQGLRLIYYSQIVNDFQKGDIAEGYSVSREKKESFPLTVTSAQKNPTAFYLCASRFRQGQETQYFGPGTRLLVL.

The chain carries TRBV7-2 and TRBJ2-1; D remains ambiguous. The V end was cut by 5 bases, the J end by 9 bases, with 14 bases between. This CDR3 contains 13 residues. Germline lookup yields CDR1 SGHTA and CDR2 FQGNSA. CDR3 loop: CASSPVGVVEQFF. CDR3 sequence (DNA): TGTGCCAGCAGCCCGGTTGGGGTGGTTGAGCAGTTCTTC.

The rearrangement links TRBV7-2 to TRBJ1-6; possible D gene TRBD1, 5 bases. The CDR3 contains 17 residues. The V end was cut by 4 bases, the J end by 0 bases, with 13 bases between. The germline V gene has CDR1 SGHTA and CDR2 FQGNSA. CDR3 residues: CASSSHGGSSYNSPLHF. The CDR3, as DNA: TGTGCCAGCAGCTCTCACGGGGGAAGCTCCTATAATTCACCCCTCCACTTT.

The chain couples TRBV5-4 to TRBJ2-3, with TRBD1 matching 7 bases. Germline loops: CDR1 SGHNT, CDR2 YYREEE (reference sequence). Germline trimming cut 5 bases from V and 2 bases from J; bases unmatched to any gene: 20. The CDR3 contains 19 residues. The CDR3 bases are TGTGCCAGCAGACCCGGACAGGCCCCAACCTCGGACAACACAGATACGCAGTATTTT. Protein: CASRPGQAPTSDNTDTQYF.

This clone has more than one count but fewer than ten. This chain uses TRBV27 with TRBJ1-5, with 7 bases identical to TRBD1. The germline gives CDR1 MNHEY, CDR2 SMNVEV (reference sequence). The CDR3 is made up of 15 amino acids. Trimming cost V 5 bases and J 5 bases; bases outside gene matches: 9. The CDR3: CASSRRGQEDQPQHF. DNA of the CDR3: TGTGCCAGCAGTCGACGTGGACAGGAGGATCAGCCCCAGCATTTT.

The chain carries TRBV5-1 and TRBJ2-5; 7 nucleotides align to TRBD2. J gave up 5 bases and V 3 bases, and 16 bases lay outside the gene matches. Germline V gene data show CDR1 as SGHRS and CDR2 as YFSETQ. This CDR3 comprises 17 residues. The CDR3 DNA sequence: TGCGCCAGCAGCTCGCCCCCGGGACTAAGGTCTTTCGAGACCCAGTACTTC. This gives the protein CASSSPPGLRSFETQYF.

The J gene is TRBJ1-1, the V gene TRBV7-2, with TRBD1 as a possible D gene (5 bases). The CDR3 runs to 14 residues. CDR1 is SGHTA and CDR2 is FQGNSA in the germline V gene. V was clipped by 4 bases and J by 9 bases, with 18 bases between them. CDR3 residues: CASSSREGRAKAFF. DNA of the CDR3: TGTGCCAGCAGCTCCCGGGAGGGCAGGGCCAAAGCTTTCTTT.

The gene calls are TRBV4-3 and TRBJ1-2; D unclear. This CDR3 region has 17 residues. CDR1 is LGHNA, CDR2 YSLEER, per germline. V dropped 4 bases and J dropped 5 bases, with 23 bases sitting between them. CDR3 coding DNA: TGCGCCAGCAGCCCAGGAGGGTATGGGCCGACGGATTATGGCTACACCTTC. As protein: CASSPGGYGPTDYGYTF.

V gene TRBV18 combines with J gene TRBJ2-2, with 8 bases identical to TRBD2. The ends lost 0 bases at V and 3 bases at J; junction bases unmatched: 3. The CDR3 runs 16 residues. Per the germline V gene, CDR1 is KGHSH and CDR2 is LQKENI. This CDR3 is CASSPPNGGDTGELFF. CDR3 in DNA: TGTGCCAGCTCACCACCGAACGGGGGGGACACCGGGGAGCTGTTTTTT.

The chain has TRBV7-2 and TRBJ1-4, with D possibly matching TRBD1 (6 bases). V was pared by 5 bases and J by 7 bases, with 11 bases between. Germline V gives CDR1 SGHTA, CDR2 FQGNSA. CDR3 size: 13 residues. In DNA, the CDR3 is TGTGCCAGCAGCACTCAGGGGATTGAAAAACTGTTTTTT. This gives the protein CASSTQGIEKLFF.